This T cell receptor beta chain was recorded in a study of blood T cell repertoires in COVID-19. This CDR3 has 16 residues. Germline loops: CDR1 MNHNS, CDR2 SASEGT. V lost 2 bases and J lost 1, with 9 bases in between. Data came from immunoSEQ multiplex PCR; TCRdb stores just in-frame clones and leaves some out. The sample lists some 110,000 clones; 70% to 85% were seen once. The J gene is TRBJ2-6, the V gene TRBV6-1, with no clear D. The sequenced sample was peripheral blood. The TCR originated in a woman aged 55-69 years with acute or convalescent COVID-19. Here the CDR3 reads CASSELGVSGANVLTF. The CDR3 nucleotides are TGTGCCAGCAGTGAATTAGGAGTTTCTGGGGCCAACGTCCTGACTTTC.